The T cell receptor (beta chain) described here comes from a study of T cell responses to AZD1222 COVID-19 vaccine. Study observations and caveats: Across the whole spike, CD4 TCRs peaked at regions 160-218 and 743-854. A mostly white British donor set with more females was recruited, and clonal diversity was possibly underestimated. Baseline serology detected seropositivity in only six AZD1222 recipients.

Comments on this clone: Its target is not known.

Pooled together were second doses at about 4 or about 12 weeks. Only in-frame clones appear in the TCRdb table, and some are missing; sequencing was by immunoSEQ multiplex PCR. The profile shows about 67,000 clones, about four fifths of them singletons. The CDR3 spans 14 residues. Germline lookup yields CDR1 SGHKS and CDR2 YYEKEE (reference sequence). The V gene end was trimmed by 2 bases and the J gene end by 12 bases; junction bases not matched to a gene: 7. Sequencing was performed on peripheral blood, taken 28 days after the second AZD1222 dose. The chain recombines TRBV5-5 with TRBJ2-5, with 13 bases aligning to TRBD2. The source of this sequence is an adult who received the AZD1222 COVID-19 vaccine. This CDR3 reads CASSLLAGGEKEYF. In nucleotides, the CDR3 is TGTGCCAGCAGCTTACTAGCGGGGGGGGAAAAAGAGTACTTC. Full variable domain (missing parts from reference TRBV5-5 and TRBJ2-5): DAGVTQSPTHLIKTRGQQVTLRCSPISGHKSVSWYQQVLGQGPQFIFQYYEKEERGRGNFPDRFSARQFPNYSSELNVNALLLGDSALYLCASSLLAGGEKEYFGPGTRLLVL.